These T cell receptor beta chains were read from a single sample in a study of regulatory T cells in long-lasting Graves disease. TCRdb used MiXCR to reprocess the multiplex PCR reads, holding one entry per CDR3 protein. The sample contains 600,000 to 650,000 distinct CDR3 sequences, 15% to 20% of which appear only once. These data are also associated with another study on T cells in Graves' hyperthyroidism and ophthalmopathy.

Sequencing used peripheral blood mononuclear cells (PBMCs), obtained at new diagnosis, from a patient treated with antithyroid drugs. The receptors stem from a woman aged 25 to 39 with Graves disease. Both conserved end residues are part of each CDR3. The D gene is left open where the match is weak. Expanded clones are given a class, and other clones once, few, many or no size at all.

CDR3aa: CASSPKVTVNEKLFF
CDR3nt: TGTGCCAGCAGCCCCAAGGTGACAGTTAATGAAAAACTGTTTTTT
v_gene: TRBV5-6
len: 15
abundance: .
j_gene: TRBJ1-4
d_gene: .

CDR3aa: CASSYGQNYEQYF
CDR3nt: TGTGCCAGCAGTTACGGACAGAACTACGAGCAGTACTTC
v_gene: TRBV12-3/TRBV12-4
len: 13
abundance: many
j_gene: TRBJ2-7
d_gene: .

CDR3aa: CASNLQGGGQPQHF
CDR3nt: TGTGCCAGCAACTTACAAGGAGGGGGACAGCCCCAGCATTTT
v_gene: TRBV5-6
len: 14
abundance: .
j_gene: TRBJ1-5
d_gene: .

CDR3aa: CASSPRDSAYEQYF
CDR3nt: TGTGCCAGCTCGCCTCGGGACAGTGCCTACGAGCAGTACTTC
v_gene: TRBV28
len: 14
abundance: .
j_gene: TRBJ2-7
d_gene: TRBD1

CDR3aa: CASSPVQRHQNSTDTQYF
CDR3nt: TGCGCCAGCAGCCCGGTCCAACGACACCAGAATAGCACAGATACGCAGTATTTT
v_gene: TRBV5-1
len: 18
abundance: many
j_gene: TRBJ2-3
d_gene: .

CDR3aa: CASSSYREQYF
CDR3nt: TGTGCCAGCAGCTCGTATCGCGAGCAGTACTTC
v_gene: TRBV11-3
len: 11
abundance: .
j_gene: TRBJ2-7
d_gene: .

CDR3aa: CASRAGTGSYEQYF
CDR3nt: TGTGCCAGCAGGGCCGGGACAGGGTCCTACGAGCAGTACTTC
v_gene: TRBV28
len: 14
abundance: many
j_gene: TRBJ2-7
d_gene: TRBD1

CDR3aa: CATSRDQTGVDEQYF
CDR3nt: TGTGCCACCAGCAGAGATCAGACAGGCGTCGACGAGCAGTACTTC
v_gene: TRBV15
len: 15
abundance: few
j_gene: TRBJ2-7
d_gene: .

CDR3aa: CASSSSGAMGGDTQYF
CDR3nt: TGTGCCAGCAGTTCCTCCGGGGCAATGGGGGGAGATACGCAGTATTTT
v_gene: TRBV27
len: 16
abundance: many
j_gene: TRBJ2-3
d_gene: .

CDR3aa: CASSQVGTSGRQFF
CDR3nt: TGTGCCAGCAGCCAAGTCGGGACTAGCGGGAGACAGTTCTTC
v_gene: TRBV3-1
len: 14
abundance: many
j_gene: TRBJ2-1
d_gene: TRBD2

CDR3aa: CASSQVLYRGTKGETQYF
CDR3nt: TGTGCCAGCAGCCAAGTACTATACAGGGGGACAAAAGGGGAGACCCAGTACTTC
v_gene: TRBV14
len: 18
abundance: .
j_gene: TRBJ2-5
d_gene: TRBD1

CDR3aa: CASRRLAGVVRTGELFF
CDR3nt: TGTGCCAGCCGAAGACTAGCGGGAGTTGTACGGACCGGGGAGCTGTTTTTT
v_gene: TRBV7-8
len: 17
abundance: few
j_gene: TRBJ2-2
d_gene: TRBD2

CDR3aa: CASSLAGAGGTSGSYTQYF
CDR3nt: TGTGCCAGCAGCTTAGCAGGTGCAGGTGGGACTAGCGGGAGTTATACGCAGTATTTT
v_gene: TRBV11-2
len: 19
abundance: few
j_gene: TRBJ2-3
d_gene: TRBD2

CDR3aa: CASGYRVSLSGANVLTF
CDR3nt: TGTGCCAGCGGATACAGGGTCTCCCTCTCTGGGGCCAACGTCCTGACTTTC
v_gene: TRBV12-3/TRBV12-4
len: 17
abundance: .
j_gene: TRBJ2-6
d_gene: .

CDR3aa: CASSGGSPTGELFF
CDR3nt: TGTGCCAGCAGTGGGGGTTCCCCCACCGGGGAGCTGTTTTTT
v_gene: TRBV2
len: 14
abundance: many
j_gene: TRBJ2-2
d_gene: .

CDR3aa: CASSQDQGYIQYF
CDR3nt: TGCGCCAGCAGCCAAGATCAGGGGTACATTCAGTACTTC
v_gene: TRBV4-1
len: 13
abundance: few
j_gene: TRBJ2-4
d_gene: .

CDR3aa: CASSRPGTGTYF
CDR3nt: TGTGCCAGCAGCCGACCCGGGACAGGGACCTACTTC
v_gene: TRBV3-1
len: 12
abundance: many
j_gene: TRBJ2-5
d_gene: TRBD1

CDR3aa: CASSQWGNTEAFF
CDR3nt: TGTGCCAGCAGCCAATGGGGGAACACTGAAGCTTTCTTT
v_gene: TRBV3-1
len: 13
abundance: many
j_gene: TRBJ1-1
d_gene: .

CDR3aa: CASSEWTGVPLYGYTF
CDR3nt: TGTGCCAGCAGTGAATGGACAGGGGTCCCTCTCTATGGCTACACCTTC
v_gene: TRBV2
len: 16
abundance: .
j_gene: TRBJ1-2
d_gene: TRBD1

CDR3aa: CASSPPPPTTNEKLFF
CDR3nt: TGTGCCAGCTCACCTCCCCCGCCAACAACTAATGAAAAACTGTTTTTT
v_gene: TRBV18
len: 16
abundance: .
j_gene: TRBJ1-4
d_gene: .

CDR3aa: CASSRVPGQGMDTEAFF
CDR3nt: TGTGCCAGTAGTAGGGTCCCGGGACAGGGGATGGACACTGAAGCTTTCTTT
v_gene: TRBV19
len: 17
abundance: .
j_gene: TRBJ1-1
d_gene: TRBD1

CDR3aa: CASSRTGTSAYEQYF
CDR3nt: TGTGCCAGCAGTCGAACCGGGACTAGCGCGTACGAGCAGTACTTC
v_gene: TRBV2
len: 15
abundance: many
j_gene: TRBJ2-7
d_gene: TRBD2

CDR3aa: CASSDRDREYEQYF
CDR3nt: TGTGCCAGTAGCGACCGGGACAGGGAATACGAGCAGTACTTC
v_gene: TRBV19
len: 14
abundance: .
j_gene: TRBJ2-7
d_gene: TRBD1

CDR3aa: CAWSRTNTEAFF
CDR3nt: TGTGCCTGGAGTCGGACAAACACTGAAGCTTTCTTT
v_gene: TRBV30
len: 12
abundance: many
j_gene: TRBJ1-1
d_gene: .

CDR3aa: CASSLLAKSSYEQYF
CDR3nt: TGTGCCAGCAGTCTACTAGCGAAGAGCTCCTACGAGCAGTACTTC
v_gene: TRBV28
len: 15
abundance: many
j_gene: TRBJ2-7
d_gene: TRBD2

CDR3aa: CASKTVQGNQPQHF
CDR3nt: TGTGCCAGCAAGACGGTTCAGGGCAATCAGCCCCAGCATTTT
v_gene: TRBV6-1
len: 14
abundance: few
j_gene: TRBJ1-5
d_gene: .

CDR3aa: CASSFPPGRGVYSGKLFF
CDR3nt: TGTGCCAGCAGTTTCCCCCCCGGACGGGGAGTTTATAGTGGAAAACTGTTTTTT
v_gene: TRBV28
len: 18
abundance: .
j_gene: TRBJ1-4
d_gene: .

CDR3aa: CASRSQAGEQFF
CDR3nt: TGTGCCAGCAGGTCCCAGGCGGGAGAGCAGTTCTTC
v_gene: TRBV28
len: 12
abundance: few
j_gene: TRBJ2-1
d_gene: .

CDR3aa: CATSDSYSGSQETQYF
CDR3nt: TGTGCCACCAGTGATTCGTATAGCGGGAGCCAAGAGACCCAGTACTTC
v_gene: TRBV24-1
len: 16
abundance: .
j_gene: TRBJ2-5
d_gene: TRBD2

CDR3aa: CASSPGPTNMPQETQYF
CDR3nt: TGTGCCAGCAGCCCCGGGCCGACAAATATGCCCCAAGAGACCCAGTACTTC
v_gene: TRBV6-1
len: 17
abundance: many
j_gene: TRBJ2-5
d_gene: .

CDR3aa: CATSDLSTGEKLFF
CDR3nt: TGTGCCACCAGTGATTTGTCAACGGGGGAAAAACTGTTTTTT
v_gene: TRBV24-1
len: 14
abundance: .
j_gene: TRBJ1-4
d_gene: .

CDR3aa: CSASGGGDYGYTF
CDR3nt: TGCAGTGCTAGTGGAGGGGGCGACTATGGCTACACCTTC
v_gene: TRBV20-1
len: 13
abundance: .
j_gene: TRBJ1-2
d_gene: TRBD1

CDR3aa: CSASQWGGRNEQFF
CDR3nt: TGCAGTGCCTCACAATGGGGTGGGAGGAATGAGCAGTTCTTC
v_gene: TRBV20-1
len: 14
abundance: few
j_gene: TRBJ2-1
d_gene: .

CDR3aa: CASTKGGSYTF
CDR3nt: TGTGCCAGCACCAAGGGGGGGAGCTACACCTTC
v_gene: TRBV25-1
len: 11
abundance: .
j_gene: TRBJ1-2
d_gene: .

CDR3aa: CASSEVVQETQYF
CDR3nt: TGTGCCAGCAGTGAAGTGGTACAAGAGACCCAGTACTTC
v_gene: TRBV6-1
len: 13
abundance: many
j_gene: TRBJ2-5
d_gene: .

CDR3aa: CASSLIAGELFF
CDR3nt: TGTGCCAGCAGTTTAATTGCTGGGGAGCTGTTTTTT
v_gene: TRBV28
len: 12
abundance: few
j_gene: TRBJ2-2
d_gene: .

CDR3aa: CASSLAGQKYYEQYF
CDR3nt: TGTGCCAGCAGCTTAGCGGGACAGAAGTACTACGAGCAGTACTTC
v_gene: TRBV7-2
len: 15
abundance: many
j_gene: TRBJ2-7
d_gene: TRBD1

CDR3aa: CASSLEGGDTQYF
CDR3nt: TGCGCCAGCAGCTTGGAGGGAGGAGATACGCAGTATTTT
v_gene: TRBV5-1
len: 13
abundance: .
j_gene: TRBJ2-3
d_gene: .

CDR3aa: CASSLPGGLNGEKLFF
CDR3nt: TGTGCCAGCAGTTTACCGGGGGGACTTAACGGAGAAAAACTGTTTTTT
v_gene: TRBV28
len: 16
abundance: many
j_gene: TRBJ1-4
d_gene: .

CDR3aa: CASSSATGPYGYTF
CDR3nt: TGTGCCAGCAGTTCAGCAACAGGTCCCTATGGCTACACCTTC
v_gene: TRBV28
len: 14
abundance: many
j_gene: TRBJ1-2
d_gene: .

CDR3aa: CASSQWTGTGELFF
CDR3nt: TGCGCCAGCAGCCAGTGGACAGGGACCGGGGAGCTGTTTTTT
v_gene: TRBV4-1
len: 14
abundance: once
j_gene: TRBJ2-2
d_gene: TRBD1

CDR3aa: CASSFWNSSYEQYF
CDR3nt: TGTGCCAGCAGTTTTTGGAACAGTTCCTACGAGCAGTACTTC
v_gene: TRBV28
len: 14
abundance: few
j_gene: TRBJ2-7
d_gene: .

CDR3aa: CASSPGDRRGPQYF
CDR3nt: TGTGCCAGCAGCCCGGGGGACCGGCGGGGGCCGCAGTATTTT
v_gene: TRBV7-3
len: 14
abundance: many
j_gene: TRBJ2-3
d_gene: .

CDR3aa: CSVVPPPRGETQYF
CDR3nt: TGCAGCGTTGTCCCCCCGCCGCGTGGAGAGACCCAGTACTTC
v_gene: TRBV29-1
len: 14
abundance: few
j_gene: TRBJ2-5
d_gene: .

CDR3aa: CASSTRASRSGNTIYF
CDR3nt: TGCGCCAGCAGTACCAGGGCCTCCCGCTCTGGAAACACCATATATTTT
v_gene: TRBV4-1
len: 16
abundance: .
j_gene: TRBJ1-3
d_gene: .